The present T cell receptor (beta chain) was sequenced within a study of blood T cells in healthy people across ages. Study-wide points: TCR beta diversity was tightly associated with the proportion of naive T cells.

The CDR3 contains 16 residues. Trimming stripped 6 bases from V and 0 bases from J, with 15 bases between. This clonotype occurred a few times. Its specificity is unknown. Alongside a J-beta primer mix, a sample-barcoded 5' primer served in a second PCR lasting roughly 7 to 11 cycles. Each CDR3 protein is one row after TCRdb ran MiXCR on the 5' RACE reads. The sample has about 900,000 distinct CDR3 sequences, around two thirds seen once. Sequenced material: blood. V gene TRBV12-3 or TRBV12-4 combines with J gene TRBJ2-1; the D gene is possibly TRBD1 (6 bases). This receptor was identified in a man aged 30 to 39 in good health. The CDR3 loop reads CASRLAGTRSYNEQFF. CDR3 nucleotides: TGTGCCAGCAGACTTGCCGGGACACGCTCCTACAATGAGCAGTTCTTC.